The clone carrying this T cell receptor beta chain has a count of ten or more. This record comes from a study of T cells after yellow fever vaccination. A process of 5'RACE template switching, which added a universal primer site and UMIs, was used to make TCR cDNA. TCRdb used MiXCR to reprocess the 5' RACE reads, holding one entry per CDR3 protein. The sample includes over 150,000 distinct CDR3 sequences, under 7.5% of them seen just once. CDR1 and CDR2 from the germline V gene are LGHNA and YSLEER. V shed 0 bases and J shed 10 bases, with 12 bases lying between them. The CDR3 sequence is 13 residues long.

This TCR derives from a man in his late teens or twenties who received the YFV17D yellow fever vaccine. This sample comprised CD4+ T cells sorted from PBMCs, obtained about 5 days after the first yellow fever vaccination. V and J are TRBV4-3 and TRBJ1-1; D ambiguous. The CDR3 DNA sequence: TGCGCCAGCAGCCAAGATGGGGATCTCAGAGCTTTCTTT. The encoded protein is CASSQDGDLRAFF.